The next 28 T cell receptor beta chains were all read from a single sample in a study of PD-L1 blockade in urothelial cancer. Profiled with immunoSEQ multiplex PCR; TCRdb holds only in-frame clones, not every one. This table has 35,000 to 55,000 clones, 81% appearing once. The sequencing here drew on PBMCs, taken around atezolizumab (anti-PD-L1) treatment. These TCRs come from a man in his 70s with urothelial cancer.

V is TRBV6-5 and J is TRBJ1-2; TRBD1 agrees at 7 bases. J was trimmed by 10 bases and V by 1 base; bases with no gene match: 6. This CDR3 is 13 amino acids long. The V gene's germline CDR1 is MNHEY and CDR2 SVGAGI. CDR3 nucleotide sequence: TGTGCCAGCAGTTACTATAAAGGGGGCCACTACACCTTC. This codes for CASSYYKGGHYTF.

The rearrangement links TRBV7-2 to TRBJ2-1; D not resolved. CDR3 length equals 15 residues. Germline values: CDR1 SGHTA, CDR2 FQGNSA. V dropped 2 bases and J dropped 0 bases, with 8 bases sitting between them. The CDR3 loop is CASSLLRSSYNEQFF. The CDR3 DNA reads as TGTGCCAGCAGCTTACTGAGAAGCTCCTACAATGAGCAGTTCTTC.

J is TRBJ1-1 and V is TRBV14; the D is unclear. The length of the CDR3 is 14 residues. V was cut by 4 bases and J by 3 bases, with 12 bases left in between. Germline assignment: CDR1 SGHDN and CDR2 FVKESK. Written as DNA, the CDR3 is TGTGCCAGCAGCCTCCGGGGTAGAGACACTGAAGCTTTCTTT. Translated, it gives CASSLRGRDTEAFF.

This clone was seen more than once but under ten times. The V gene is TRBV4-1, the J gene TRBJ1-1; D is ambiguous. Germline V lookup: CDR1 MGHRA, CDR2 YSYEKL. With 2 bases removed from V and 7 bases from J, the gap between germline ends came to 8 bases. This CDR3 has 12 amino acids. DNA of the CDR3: TGCGCCAGCAGCCAATCCGGGTTTGAAGCTTTCTTT. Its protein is CASSQSGFEAFF.

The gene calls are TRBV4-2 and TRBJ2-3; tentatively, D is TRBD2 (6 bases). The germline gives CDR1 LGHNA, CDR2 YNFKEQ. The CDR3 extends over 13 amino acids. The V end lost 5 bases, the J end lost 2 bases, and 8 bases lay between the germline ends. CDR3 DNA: TGTGCCAGCAGCGTAGCGGTCACAGATACGCAGTATTTT. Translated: CASSVAVTDTQYF.

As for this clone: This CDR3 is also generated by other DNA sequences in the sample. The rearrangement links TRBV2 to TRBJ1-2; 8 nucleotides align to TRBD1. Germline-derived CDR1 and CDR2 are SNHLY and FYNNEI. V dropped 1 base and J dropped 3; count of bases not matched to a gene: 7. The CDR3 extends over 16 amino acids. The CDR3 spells CASSEEGQGAYYGYTF. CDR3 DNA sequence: TGTGCCAGCAGTGAAGAGGGTCAGGGGGCTTACTATGGCTACACCTTC. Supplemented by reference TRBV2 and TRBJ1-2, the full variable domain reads EPEVTQTPSHQVTQMGQEVILRCVPISNHLYFYWYRQILGQKVEFLVSFYNNEISEKSEIFDDQFSVERPDGSNFTLKIRSTKLEDSAMYFCASSEEGQGAYYGYTFGSGTRLTVV.

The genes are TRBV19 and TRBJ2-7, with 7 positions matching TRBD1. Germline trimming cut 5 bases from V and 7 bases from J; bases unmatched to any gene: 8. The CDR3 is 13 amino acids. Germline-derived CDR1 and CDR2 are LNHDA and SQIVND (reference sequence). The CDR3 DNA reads TGTGCCAGTAGTCTTGACAGGGAAGGAGAGCAGTACTTC. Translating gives CASSLDREGEQYF.

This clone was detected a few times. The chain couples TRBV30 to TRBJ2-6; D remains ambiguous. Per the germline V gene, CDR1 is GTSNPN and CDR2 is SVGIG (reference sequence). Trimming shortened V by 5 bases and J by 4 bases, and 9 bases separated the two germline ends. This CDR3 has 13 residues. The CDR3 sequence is CAWALAGANVLTF. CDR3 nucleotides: TGTGCCTGGGCATTGGCAGGGGCCAACGTCCTGACTTTC. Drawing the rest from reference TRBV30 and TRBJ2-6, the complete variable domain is SQTIHQWPATLVQPVGSPLSLECTVEGTSNPNLYWYRQAAGRGLQLLFYSVGIGQISSEVPQNLSASRPQDRQFILSSKKLLLSDSGFYLCAWALAGANVLTFGAGSRLTVL.

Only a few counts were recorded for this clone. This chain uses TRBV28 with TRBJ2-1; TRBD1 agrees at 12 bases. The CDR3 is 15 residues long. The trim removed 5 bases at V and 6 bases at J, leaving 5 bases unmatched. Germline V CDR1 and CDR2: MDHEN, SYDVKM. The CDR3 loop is CASSLTGQGANEQFF. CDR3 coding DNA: TGTGCCAGCAGTCTAACGGGACAGGGGGCCAATGAGCAGTTCTTC.

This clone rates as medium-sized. This chain's CDR3 is CASSLKRSGETEAFF. For the CDR3, the DNA is TGTGCCAGTAGTCTTAAACGGTCAGGGGAGACTGAAGCTTTCTTT. The chain has TRBV19 and TRBJ1-1, with TRBD1 as a possible D gene (6 bases). With 5 bases removed from V and 5 bases from J, the gap between germline ends came to 18 bases. From germline, CDR1 is LNHDA and CDR2 SQIVND (reference sequence). This CDR3 is 15 amino acids long. Looking up the rest from reference TRBV19 and TRBJ1-1 gives the full variable domain: DGGITQSPKYLFRKEGQNVTLSCEQNLNHDAMYWYRQDPGQGLRLIYYSQIVNDFQKGDIAEGYSVSREKKESFPLTVTSAQKNPTAFYLCASSLKRSGETEAFFGQGTRLTVV.

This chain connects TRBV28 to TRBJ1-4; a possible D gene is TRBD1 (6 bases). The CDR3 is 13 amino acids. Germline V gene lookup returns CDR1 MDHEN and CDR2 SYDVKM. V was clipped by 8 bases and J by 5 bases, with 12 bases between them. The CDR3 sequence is CASESGGNEKLFF. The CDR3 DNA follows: TGTGCCAGCGAATCGGGGGGCAATGAAAAACTGTTTTTT.

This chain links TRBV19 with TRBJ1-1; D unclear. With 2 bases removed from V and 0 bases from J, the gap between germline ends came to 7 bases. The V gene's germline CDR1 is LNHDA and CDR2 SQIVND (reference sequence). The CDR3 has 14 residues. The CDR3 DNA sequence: TGTGCCAGTAGTATACTACCGATGAACACTGAAGCTTTCTTT. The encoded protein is CASSILPMNTEAFF.

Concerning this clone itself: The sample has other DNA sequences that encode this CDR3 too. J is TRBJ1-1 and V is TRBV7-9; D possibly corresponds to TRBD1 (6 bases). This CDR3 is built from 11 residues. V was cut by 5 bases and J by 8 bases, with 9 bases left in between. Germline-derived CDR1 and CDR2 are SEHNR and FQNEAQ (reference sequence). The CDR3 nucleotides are TGTGCCAGCAGCCCCGGGACAGAAGCTTTCTTT. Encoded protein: CASSPGTEAFF.

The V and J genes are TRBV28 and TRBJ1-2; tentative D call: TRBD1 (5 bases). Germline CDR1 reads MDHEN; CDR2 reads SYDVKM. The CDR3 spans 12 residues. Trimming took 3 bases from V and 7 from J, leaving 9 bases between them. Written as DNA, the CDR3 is TGTGCCAGCAGTTTCGGGGGGGTTGGCTACACCTTC. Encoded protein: CASSFGGVGYTF.

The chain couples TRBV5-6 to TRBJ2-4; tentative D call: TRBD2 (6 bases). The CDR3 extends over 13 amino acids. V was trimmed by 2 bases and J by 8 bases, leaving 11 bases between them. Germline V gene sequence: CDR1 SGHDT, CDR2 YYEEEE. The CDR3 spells CASSFSGEDIQYF. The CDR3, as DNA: TGTGCCAGCAGCTTTAGTGGGGAGGACATTCAGTACTTC.

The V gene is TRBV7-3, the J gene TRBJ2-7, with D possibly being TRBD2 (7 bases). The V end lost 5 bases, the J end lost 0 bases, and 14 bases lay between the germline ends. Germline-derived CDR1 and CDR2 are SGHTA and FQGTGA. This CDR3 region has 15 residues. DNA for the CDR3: TGTGCCAGCAGCCCTTCTGGGGGGGCCTCCTACGAGCAGTACTTC. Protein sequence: CASSPSGGASYEQYF.

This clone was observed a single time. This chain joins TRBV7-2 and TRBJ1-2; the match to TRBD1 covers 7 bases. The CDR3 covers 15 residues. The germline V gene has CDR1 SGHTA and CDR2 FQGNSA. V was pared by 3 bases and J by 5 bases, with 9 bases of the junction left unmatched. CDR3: CASSFGQAGIYGYTF. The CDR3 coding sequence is TGTGCCAGCAGCTTCGGACAGGCGGGTATATATGGCTACACCTTC.

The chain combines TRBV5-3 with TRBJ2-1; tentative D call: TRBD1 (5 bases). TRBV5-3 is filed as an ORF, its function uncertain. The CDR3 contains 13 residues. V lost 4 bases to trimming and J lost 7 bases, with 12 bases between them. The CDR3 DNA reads TGTGCCAGAAGCCCAGGGCCTCAGAATGAGCAGTTCTTC. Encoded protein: CARSPGPQNEQFF.

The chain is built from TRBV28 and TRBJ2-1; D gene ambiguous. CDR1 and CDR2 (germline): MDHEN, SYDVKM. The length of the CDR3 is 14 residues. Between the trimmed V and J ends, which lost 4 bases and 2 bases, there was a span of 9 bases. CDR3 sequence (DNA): TGTGCCAGCAGTTCCCCACGAGCCTACAATGAGCAGTTCTTC. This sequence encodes CASSSPRAYNEQFF.

The CDR3 DNA reads as TGTGCCAGTAACCCGACAGGGCGGTATGGCTACACCTTC. Residues: CASNPTGRYGYTF. The chain uses TRBV19 and TRBJ1-2, with 7 positions matching TRBD1. This CDR3 is 13 amino acids long. V lost 7 bases and J lost 5; bases outside the gene matches: 7. Germline assignment: CDR1 LNHDA and CDR2 SQIVND (reference sequence). The full variable domain, in which reference TRBV19 and TRBJ1-2 provide the parts outside the CDR3, is DGGITQSPKYLFRKEGQNVTLSCEQNLNHDAMYWYRQDPGQGLRLIYYSQIVNDFQKGDIAEGYSVSREKKESFPLTVTSAQKNPTAFYLCASNPTGRYGYTFGSGTRLTVV.

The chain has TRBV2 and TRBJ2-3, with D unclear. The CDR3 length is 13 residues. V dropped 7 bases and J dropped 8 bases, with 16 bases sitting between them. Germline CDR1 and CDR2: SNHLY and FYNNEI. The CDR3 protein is CASTSEGGSTQYF. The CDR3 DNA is TGTGCCAGCACGTCGGAAGGCGGCAGTACGCAGTATTTT.

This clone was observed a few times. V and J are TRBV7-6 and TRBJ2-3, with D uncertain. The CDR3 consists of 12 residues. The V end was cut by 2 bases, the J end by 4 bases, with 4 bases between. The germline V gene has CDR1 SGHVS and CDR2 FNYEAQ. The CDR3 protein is CASSLPADTQYF. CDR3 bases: TGTGCCAGCAGCTTACCTGCAGATACGCAGTATTTT.

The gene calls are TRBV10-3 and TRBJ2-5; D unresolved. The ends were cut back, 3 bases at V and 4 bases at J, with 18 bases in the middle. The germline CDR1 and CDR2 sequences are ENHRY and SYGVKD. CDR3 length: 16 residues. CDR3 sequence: CAISDSIVGGRETQYF. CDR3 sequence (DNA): TGTGCCATCAGTGACTCGATTGTGGGTGGGCGAGAGACCCAGTACTTC.

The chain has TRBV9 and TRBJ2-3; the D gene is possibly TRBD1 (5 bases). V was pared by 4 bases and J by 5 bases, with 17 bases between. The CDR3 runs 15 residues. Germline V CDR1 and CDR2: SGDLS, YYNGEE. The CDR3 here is CASSPQGEEVDTQYF. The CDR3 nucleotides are TGTGCCAGCAGCCCCCAGGGTGAAGAAGTAGATACGCAGTATTTT.

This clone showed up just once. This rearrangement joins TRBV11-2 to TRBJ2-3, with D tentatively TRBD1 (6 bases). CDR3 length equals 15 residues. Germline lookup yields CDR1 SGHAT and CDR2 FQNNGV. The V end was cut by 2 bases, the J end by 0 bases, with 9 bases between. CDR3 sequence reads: CASSLNRDSTDTQYF. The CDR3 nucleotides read TGTGCCAGCAGCTTAAACAGGGATAGCACAGATACGCAGTATTTT. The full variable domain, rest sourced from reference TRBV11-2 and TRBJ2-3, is EAGVAQSPRYKIIEKRQSVAFWCNPISGHATLYWYQQILGQGPKLLIQFQNNGVVDDSQLPKDRFSAERLKGVDSTLKIQPAKLEDSAVYLCASSLNRDSTDTQYFGPGTRLTVL.

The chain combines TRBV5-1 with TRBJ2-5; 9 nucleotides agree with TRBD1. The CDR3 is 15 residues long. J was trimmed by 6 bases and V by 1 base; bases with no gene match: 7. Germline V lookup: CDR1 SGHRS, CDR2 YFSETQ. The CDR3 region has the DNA TGCGCCAGCAGCTTGTCCGGGACAGGGCGGCAGACCCAGTACTTC. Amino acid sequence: CASSLSGTGRQTQYF.

The CDR3 nucleotides read TGCGCCAGCGGCGTCCCGGGAGGGAGAGGCGGGGAGCTGTTTTTT. Its translation: CASGVPGGRGGELFF. The V and J genes are TRBV5-1 and TRBJ2-2, with 8 bases lining up with TRBD2. Per the germline V gene, CDR1 is SGHRS and CDR2 is YFSETQ. The CDR3 consists of 15 residues. J lost 7 bases, V lost 7 bases, and 12 bases had no gene match.

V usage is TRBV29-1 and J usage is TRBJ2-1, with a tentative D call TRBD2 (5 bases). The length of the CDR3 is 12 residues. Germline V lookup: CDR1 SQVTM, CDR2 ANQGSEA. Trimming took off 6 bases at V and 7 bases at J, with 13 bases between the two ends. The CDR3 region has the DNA TGCAGCGTCTGTGACGGGGAGAATGAGCAGTTCTTC. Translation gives CSVCDGENEQFF.